This passage covers 25 T cell receptor beta chains from one sample sequenced in a study of T-cell reconstitution after alpha-beta-depleted transplantation in children. The authors prepared the TCRbeta library with unique molecular identifiers. TCRdb re-called the PCR reads with MiXCR, one entry per CDR3 protein. The table records under 300,000 distinct CDR3 sequences, around 9.7% of them present only once. Sequenced here: PBMCs from the stem cell graft donor, sampled from the stem cell graft. The receptors come from a human donor who donated a stem cell graft to a child with SCID.

In this sample, this clonotype turned up many times. This chain uses TRBV5-1 with TRBJ1-2; D gene uncertain. Germline lookup yields CDR1 SGHRS and CDR2 YFSETQ. CDR3 length: 15 amino acids. The V end lost 2 bases, the J end lost 6 bases, and 17 bases lay between the germline ends. CDR3 coding DNA: TGCGCCAGCAGCTTCTCTTTCCCTCCGTCGGATGGCTACACCTTC. Translation gives CASSFSFPPSDGYTF.

In its sample, this clonotype was seen many times. J is TRBJ1-1 and V is TRBV5-1, with D unclear. Germline V CDR1 and CDR2: SGHRS, YFSETQ. The CDR3 consists of 14 residues. The V and J ends lost 5 bases and 0 bases respectively, with 11 bases between them. This CDR3 is CASRGGLMNTEAFF. For the CDR3, the DNA is TGCGCCAGCAGAGGAGGCCTTATGAACACTGAAGCTTTCTTT.

This clonotype came up many times. The rearrangement links TRBV7-2 to TRBJ2-7, with a weak D call TRBD1 (6 bases). CDR1 and CDR2 (germline): SGHTA, FQGNSA. This CDR3 is built from 17 residues. V lost 6 bases and J 3 bases, leaving 24 bases between the germline ends. This CDR3 reads CASSRQGSYNTNYEQYF. In DNA form, the CDR3 reads TGTGCCAGCAGTCGTCAGGGGTCTTACAATACAAACTACGAGCAGTACTTC.

The V and J genes are TRBV5-1 and TRBJ2-1; D is unclear. CDR3 size: 15 residues. Germline loops: CDR1 SGHRS, CDR2 YFSETQ. V was pared by 7 bases and J by 5 bases, with 19 bases between. CDR3 nucleotide sequence: TGCGCCAGCGGCCTGGCCGTTAAGGTCGACAATGAGCAGTTCTTC. Protein sequence: CASGLAVKVDNEQFF.

The chain carries TRBV29-1 and TRBJ2-2; D is unclear. The CDR3 runs to 12 residues. Trimming pared 4 bases from V and 6 bases from J, leaving 9 bases between. Germline V lookup: CDR1 SQVTM, CDR2 ANQGSEA. CDR3 coding DNA: TGCAGCGTTGCGGCAGGCCCCGGGGAGCTGTTTTTT. This gives the protein CSVAAGPGELFF.

This clonotype came up a few times. The chain couples TRBV7-4 to TRBJ1-1; perhaps TRBD1 as D (5 bases). This CDR3 has 14 residues. The V end was cut by 8 bases, the J end by 1 base, with 14 bases between. CDR1 is SGHVT and CDR2 is SQSDAQ in the germline V gene. The CDR3 protein is CASSDKFSNTEAFF. CDR3 nucleotide sequence: TGTGCCAGCTCGGACAAATTTTCGAACACTGAAGCTTTCTTT. The full variable domain, rest sourced from reference TRBV7-4 and TRBJ1-1, is GAGVSQSPRYKVAKRGRDVALRCDSISGHVTLYWYRQTLGQGSEVLTYSQSDAQRDKSGRPSGRFSAERPERSVSTLKIQRTEQGDSAVYLCASSDKFSNTEAFFGQGTRLTVV.

This clonotype has a count of ten or more. The V call is TRBV27, the J call TRBJ2-7; 8 bases agree with TRBD2. Looked up from germline, CDR1 is MNHEY and CDR2 is SMNVEV (reference sequence). There are 15 residues in the CDR3. With V trimmed by 7 bases and J by 1 base, 9 bases remained unmatched. The CDR3 here is CASKGAGGLSYEQYF. Here the CDR3 DNA reads TGTGCCAGCAAAGGGGCGGGGGGCTTGTCCTACGAGCAGTACTTC.

This clonotype was detected many times. This chain uses TRBV25-1 with TRBJ1-6; D perhaps matches TRBD1 (6 bases). The ends were cut back, 6 bases at V and 0 bases at J, with 12 bases in the middle. The germline CDR1 and CDR2 sequences are MGHDK and SYGVNS. The CDR3 loop spans 16 amino acids. The CDR3 coding sequence is TGTGCCAGCAGCCCGTGGACAGACTCCTATAATTCACCCCTCCACTTT. It encodes CASSPWTDSYNSPLHF.

As concerns this clonotype: A much larger clonotype is one base distant, so this may be a read error. CDR3 protein: CASSYRQGKYGDTF. As DNA, the CDR3 is TGTGCCAGCAGTTACCGGCAGGGGAAGTATGGCGACACCTTC. This chain links TRBV6-5 with TRBJ1-2; possibly TRBD1 for D (6 bases). CDR3 length: 14 amino acids. Germline CDR1 reads MNHEY; CDR2 reads SVGAGI.

This chain uses TRBV18 with TRBJ1-1; D possibly corresponds to TRBD1 (6 bases). The V end was cut by 6 bases, the J end by 5 bases, with 16 bases between. The CDR3 runs to 14 residues. The germline V gene encodes CDR1 KGHSH and CDR2 LQKENI. CDR3 nucleotide sequence: TGTGCCAGCTCCCAGCAGACAGGAGGTACTGAAGCTTTCTTT. Protein sequence: CASSQQTGGTEAFF.

This clonotype was seen ten or more times. This sequence joins TRBV24-1 and TRBJ2-1; perhaps TRBD1 as D (5 bases). The CDR3 sequence is 13 residues long. V lost 2 bases and J lost 9, with 10 bases in between. The germline V gene encodes CDR1 KGHDR and CDR2 SFDVKD. CDR3 nucleotides: TGTGCCACCAGTGATTGGGAAGGGGCTGAGCAGTTCTTC. It translates to CATSDWEGAEQFF.

The sample holds many counts of this clonotype. The chain links TRBV5-1 to TRBJ2-1; D is possibly TRBD1 (5 bases). This CDR3 contains 14 residues. V gave up 0 bases and J gave up 7 bases, with 11 bases separating them. Germline CDR1 is SGHRS and CDR2 is YFSETQ. The CDR3 protein is CASSLVAGLNEQFF. CDR3 in DNA: TGCGCCAGCAGCTTGGTGGCAGGGCTGAATGAGCAGTTCTTC.

This clonotype was counted between two and nine times. The chain has TRBV5-1 and TRBJ2-7; a weak D match, TRBD2 (5 bases). The CDR3 is 14 amino acids. Trimming removed 5 bases at V and 3 bases at J, with 15 bases between. Germline CDR1 SGHRS, CDR2 YFSETQ. The DNA of the CDR3 is TGCGCCAGCAGGGATGCGGGTGCCTACTACGAGCAGTACTTC. Protein: CASRDAGAYYEQYF.

Many counts were recorded for this clonotype. DNA for the CDR3: TGTGCCAGCAGCGCCCCCGGGACAGGGACGAAGACCCAGTACTTC. It yields the protein CASSAPGTGTKTQYF. The chain is built from TRBV3-1 and TRBJ2-5; 9 bases map to TRBD1. Germline CDR1 reads LGHDT; CDR2 reads YNNKEL (reference sequence). V trimming: 5 bases; J trimming: 6 bases; junction bases outside the gene matches: 10. This CDR3 contains 15 residues.

The table lists this clonotype with many counts. The V call is TRBV7-2, the J call TRBJ2-5; the match to TRBD1 covers 10 bases. CDR1 is SGHTA and CDR2 is FQGNSA in the germline V gene. J gave up 5 bases and V 5 bases, and 8 bases lay outside the gene matches. The length of the CDR3 is 15 residues. The CDR3 is CASSQGDRGRETQYF. CDR3 sequence (DNA): TGTGCCAGCAGCCAAGGGGACAGGGGAAGGGAGACCCAGTACTTC. Filled out from reference TRBV7-2 and TRBJ2-5, the complete variable domain reads GAGVSQSPSNKVTEKGKDVELRCDPISGHTALYWYRQSLGQGLEFLIYFQGNSAPDKSGLPSDRFSAERTGGSVSTLTIQRTQQEDSAVYLCASSQGDRGRETQYFGPGTRLLVL.

The sample holds many counts of this clonotype. The chain recombines TRBV5-1 with TRBJ1-1; D possibly corresponds to TRBD1 (6 bases). The ends were cut back, 4 bases at V and 0 bases at J, with 13 bases in the middle. CDR1 SGHRS and CDR2 YFSETQ come from the germline V gene. The CDR3 covers 15 residues. CDR3 DNA sequence: TGCGCCAGCAGCAGACAACAGGGTGTGAACACTGAAGCTTTCTTT. The encoded protein is CASSRQQGVNTEAFF.

This clonotype was detected many times. V usage is TRBV19 and J usage is TRBJ1-2; D unresolved. The CDR3 has 16 amino acids. V lost 7 bases, J lost 5 bases, and 23 bases lay in between. Per the germline V gene, CDR1 is LNHDA and CDR2 is SQIVND (reference sequence). This CDR3 is CASTKLLGSNWYGYTF. CDR3 nucleotide sequence: TGTGCCAGTACCAAGTTGTTGGGGTCGAATTGGTATGGCTACACCTTC.

The rearrangement uses TRBV5-1 and TRBJ2-3, with 11 bases fitting TRBD1. The CDR3 sequence is 15 residues long. V was clipped by 4 bases and J by 6 bases; unmatched bases: 7. Germline CDR1 SGHRS, CDR2 YFSETQ. CDR3 DNA: TGCGCCAGCAGCCCCGGGACAGGGGGTTTGGATACGCAGTATTTT. Translating it yields CASSPGTGGLDTQYF.

This clonotype was counted many times. The chain links TRBV4-3 to TRBJ1-4; 10 nucleotides align to TRBD1. Germline lookup yields CDR1 LGHNA and CDR2 YSLEER. After removal of 1 base from V and 8 bases from J, the junction contained 10 bases not matched to a gene. The CDR3 length is 17 residues. In nucleotides, the CDR3 is TGCGCCAGCAGCCAAGTCCTTTTCGGGACAGGGGAAGAAAAACTGTTTTTT. This encodes CASSQVLFGTGEEKLFF.

This clonotype has at least ten counts. The CDR3 nucleotides read TGTGCCAGCAGAACCCAGGGGGACGGTGAAAAACTGTTTTTT. This gives the protein CASRTQGDGEKLFF. The V gene is TRBV12-3 or TRBV12-4, the J gene TRBJ1-4; 7 nucleotides agree with TRBD1. The CDR3 covers 14 residues. The trim removed 6 bases at V and 7 bases at J, leaving 8 bases unmatched.

This clonotype was observed at least ten times. This chain links TRBV5-1 with TRBJ2-3; TRBD1 is a possible D gene (5 bases). The CDR3 runs to 14 residues. The V and J ends lost 5 bases and 3 bases respectively, with 13 bases between them. Per germline, CDR1 SGHRS and CDR2 YFSETQ. For the CDR3, the DNA is TGCGCCAGCAGGGATCAGGGATGGACAGATACGCAGTATTTT. Amino acid sequence: CASRDQGWTDTQYF.

The rearrangement links TRBV20-1 to TRBJ2-6; D unclear. The CDR3 is made up of 14 amino acids. Trimming shortened V by 1 base and J by 2 bases, and 6 bases separated the two germline ends. Germline values: CDR1 DFQATT, CDR2 SNEGSKA (reference sequence). CDR3 sequence reads: CSARARAGANVLTF. The CDR3 DNA reads as TGCAGTGCTAGAGCCCGGGCTGGGGCCAACGTCCTGACTTTC.

There are many counts of this clonotype. V and J are TRBV5-1 and TRBJ1-2; D uncertain. This CDR3 has 13 amino acids. Germline CDR1 is SGHRS and CDR2 is YFSETQ. V lost 0 bases and J 4 bases, leaving 7 bases between the germline ends. The CDR3 reads CASSLDPGYGYTF. In nucleotides, the CDR3 is TGCGCCAGCAGCTTGGACCCCGGCTATGGCTACACCTTC.

This clonotype was seen ten or more times. The chain recombines TRBV5-1 with TRBJ2-5; 7 bases are shared with TRBD1. The ends lost 4 bases at V and 5 bases at J; junction bases unmatched: 11. Germline CDR1 reads SGHRS; CDR2 reads YFSETQ. This CDR3 contains 15 residues. CDR3 in amino acids: CASSLTRGMGETQYF. Written as DNA, the CDR3 is TGCGCCAGCAGCCTAACCAGGGGGATGGGTGAGACCCAGTACTTC.

As concerns this clonotype: This may come from a read error, since a much larger clone is one base off. This CDR3 is CAPGTLMNTEAFF. CDR3 sequence (DNA): TGTGCCCCCGGGACCCTCATGAACACTGAAGCTTTCTTT. The J gene is TRBJ1-1, the V gene TRBV15, with TRBD1 as a possible D gene (5 bases). The CDR3 is 13 amino acids. Between the trimmed V and J ends, which lost 11 bases and 0 bases, there was a span of 13 bases. Germline V gene sequence: CDR1 LNHNV, CDR2 YYDKDF (reference sequence).